This passage covers 18 T cell receptor beta chains from one sample sequenced in a study of shared clonotypes between healthy human individuals. Here immunoSEQ multiplex PCR was the method, and the copy in TCRdb shows in-frame clones only, minus some. Of more than 600,000 clones in the sample, under 95% were seen once. Naive CD8 populations comprised CD45RO-negative cells positively selected for CCR7, excluding terminally differentiated effector memory CD45RA+ cells. Source material: naive CD8+ T cells sorted from blood. The receptors derive from a man under 40 in good health.

V is TRBV7-3 and J is TRBJ2-1, with 7 bases lining up with TRBD2. Germline CDR1 SGHTA, CDR2 FQGTGA. The CDR3 extends over 13 amino acids. With 4 bases clipped from V and 10 bases from J, the junction kept 7 bases outside the gene matches. The DNA of the CDR3 is TGTGCCAGCAGCTCCCTTGGGGAGGGGGAGCAGTTCTTC. Translated, it gives CASSSLGEGEQFF.

The chain carries TRBV2 and TRBJ1-4; D remains ambiguous. Deletions cut 6 bases from V and 7 bases from J, with 6 bases between. CDR1 SNHLY and CDR2 FYNNEI come from the germline V gene. CDR3 length: 11 amino acids. Written as DNA, the CDR3 is TGTGCCAGCAGGGACGGTGAAAAACTGTTTTTT. As protein: CASRDGEKLFF.

V gene TRBV7-9 combines with J gene TRBJ2-3; 9 bases align to TRBD2. The CDR3 has 14 residues. Germline assignment: CDR1 SEHNR and CDR2 FQNEAQ (reference sequence). Unmatched junction bases numbered 1, after V lost 5 bases and J lost 1 base. CDR3 protein: CASSPSGGTDTQYF. The CDR3 nucleotides read TGTGCCAGCAGCCCTAGCGGGGGCACAGATACGCAGTATTTT. Based on the CDR3 plus reference TRBV7-9 and TRBJ2-3, the full variable domain is DTGVSQNPRHKITKRGQNVTFRCDPISEHNRLYWYRQTLGQGPEFLTYFQNEAQLEKSRLLSDRFSAERPKGSFSTLEIQRTEQGDSAMYLCASSPSGGTDTQYFGPGTRLTVL.

The genes are TRBV7-9 and TRBJ2-1, with 7 bases lining up with TRBD2. Trimming at V came to 5 bases and at J to 3 bases, leaving 7 bases not matched to a gene. CDR1 SEHNR and CDR2 FQNEAQ come from the germline V gene (reference sequence). CDR3 length: 15 amino acids. In DNA, the CDR3 is TGTGCCAGCAGCCCCACTCGGACTAGCTACAATGAGCAGTTCTTC. It encodes CASSPTRTSYNEQFF.

The table lists this clone with a count of one. This sequence joins TRBV5-5 and TRBJ2-2; tentative D call: TRBD1 (5 bases). Germline assignment: CDR1 SGHKS and CDR2 YYEKEE (reference sequence). The CDR3 sequence is 15 residues long. V gave up 4 bases and J gave up 0 bases, with 10 bases separating them. The CDR3 region is CASSTVTANTGELFF. Written as DNA, the CDR3 is TGTGCCAGCAGCACCGTGACAGCGAACACCGGGGAGCTGTTTTTT.

The chain employs TRBV4-2 and TRBJ2-5; weak D call: TRBD1 (5 bases). The CDR3 has 14 residues. The germline V and J ends were trimmed by 1 base and 3 bases, with 9 bases remaining between them. Looked up from germline, CDR1 is LGHNA and CDR2 is YNFKEQ. The CDR3 loop is CASSQGKGKETQYF. The CDR3 DNA is TGTGCCAGCAGCCAAGGGAAGGGGAAAGAGACCCAGTACTTC.

The chain combines TRBV10-3 with TRBJ2-7, with no clear D. CDR1 and CDR2 from the germline V gene are ENHRY and SYGVKD. The CDR3 contains 15 residues. V was shortened by 6 bases and J by 2 bases, with 17 bases between the two germline ends. For the CDR3, the DNA is TGTGCCATCAGGGATTCGGGCACCGAGGCCTACGAGCAGTACTTC. As protein: CAIRDSGTEAYEQYF.

This chain uses TRBV10-3 with TRBJ1-5; D is possibly TRBD1 (5 bases). The V end was cut by 9 bases, the J end by 9 bases, with 15 bases between. This CDR3 spans 12 amino acids. CDR1 and CDR2 (germline): ENHRY, SYGVKD. The CDR3 DNA reads as TGTGCCATTAAGACAGTGCCCACGCCCCAGCATTTT. Protein product: CAIKTVPTPQHF.

The chain couples TRBV4-3 to TRBJ2-1; D may be TRBD2 (6 bases). V was trimmed by 4 bases and J by 6 bases, leaving 13 bases between them. The germline CDR1 and CDR2 sequences are LGHNA and YSLEER. CDR3 length: 14 amino acids. The CDR3 region is CASSPGLLGNEQFF. In DNA, the CDR3 is TGCGCCAGCAGCCCGGGACTCCTAGGCAATGAGCAGTTCTTC.

V is TRBV6-4 and J is TRBJ2-1; TRBD2 matches 8 bases. J gave up 6 bases and V 2 bases, and 3 bases lay outside the gene matches. The CDR3 covers 14 residues. Germline V gene lookup returns CDR1 MRHNA and CDR2 SNTAGT. Written as DNA, the CDR3 is TGTGCCAGCAGTGACCTAAGCGGGAGCAATGAGCAGTTCTTC. Its translation is CASSDLSGSNEQFF.

This chain connects TRBV20-1 to TRBJ2-1; no clear D gene. V was pared by 7 bases and J by 7 bases, with 5 bases between. CDR3 length equals 9 residues. CDR1 and CDR2 (germline): DFQATT, SNEGSKA (reference sequence). The CDR3 DNA is TGCAGTGTGGGGAATGAGCAGTTCTTC. Its protein is CSVGNEQFF.

The chain joins TRBV27 to TRBJ2-1; D gene unclear. Germline assignment: CDR1 MNHEY and CDR2 SMNVEV (reference sequence). The CDR3 loop spans 16 amino acids. V was cut by 2 bases and J by 6 bases, with 17 bases left in between. The CDR3 reads CASSLDFIQVRNEQFF. The CDR3 region has the DNA TGTGCCAGCAGTTTAGATTTTATTCAGGTTCGCAATGAGCAGTTCTTC.

This chain connects TRBV27 to TRBJ2-7, with a weak D call TRBD2 (6 bases). V was cut by 0 bases and J by 2 bases, with 11 bases left in between. The CDR3 contains 15 residues. Germline V lookup: CDR1 MNHEY, CDR2 SMNVEV (reference sequence). CDR3 protein: CASSLSGGTAYEQYF. DNA of the CDR3: TGTGCCAGCAGTTTATCTGGCGGGACCGCCTACGAGCAGTACTTC.

CDR3 sequence: CAIWTPGHTEAFF. The CDR3 DNA is TGTGCCATATGGACCCCTGGTCACACTGAAGCTTTCTTT. The chain is built from TRBV6-1 and TRBJ1-1; D is ambiguous. This CDR3 is 13 amino acids long. The germline V gene encodes CDR1 MNHNS and CDR2 SASEGT. The V end lost 10 bases, the J end lost 3 bases, and 15 bases lay between the germline ends.

The chain combines TRBV7-8 with TRBJ2-7; D unresolved. V dropped 5 bases and J dropped 6 bases, with 11 bases sitting between them. The CDR3 contains 12 residues. CDR1 and CDR2 from the germline V gene are SGHVS and FQNEAQ. Here the CDR3 reads CASSDGYREQYF. CDR3 in DNA: TGTGCCAGCAGCGACGGTTACCGCGAGCAGTACTTC.

The chain carries TRBV11-2 and TRBJ1-5; D not resolved. Trimming took off 5 bases at V and 0 bases at J, with 11 bases between the two ends. The CDR3 runs to 15 residues. Looked up from germline, CDR1 is SGHAT and CDR2 is FQNNGV. DNA of the CDR3: TGTGCCAGCAGCCCACGGACGGATAGCAATCAGCCCCAGCATTTT. Translating gives CASSPRTDSNQPQHF.

The chain recombines TRBV6-1 with TRBJ1-4, with 10 bases fitting TRBD1. J was trimmed by 10 bases and V by 0 bases; bases with no gene match: 8. The V gene's germline CDR1 is MNHNS and CDR2 SASEGT. The CDR3 sequence is 16 residues long. The CDR3 nucleotides are TGTGCCAGCAGTGAAGCGCACCGGGACAGGGGTAGAAAACTGTTTTTT. Translated: CASSEAHRDRGRKLFF.

The chain links TRBV7-2 to TRBJ2-3; 12 nucleotides match TRBD2. Losses at the gene ends were 0 bases for V and 6 bases for J; bases not matched to a gene: 19. CDR3 length: 21 residues. The germline V gene encodes CDR1 SGHTA and CDR2 FQGNSA. This chain's CDR3 is CASSLARGRGLRLAGEDTQYF. DNA of the CDR3: TGTGCCAGCAGCTTAGCCAGGGGTAGGGGGCTCAGACTAGCGGGAGAGGATACGCAGTATTTT.